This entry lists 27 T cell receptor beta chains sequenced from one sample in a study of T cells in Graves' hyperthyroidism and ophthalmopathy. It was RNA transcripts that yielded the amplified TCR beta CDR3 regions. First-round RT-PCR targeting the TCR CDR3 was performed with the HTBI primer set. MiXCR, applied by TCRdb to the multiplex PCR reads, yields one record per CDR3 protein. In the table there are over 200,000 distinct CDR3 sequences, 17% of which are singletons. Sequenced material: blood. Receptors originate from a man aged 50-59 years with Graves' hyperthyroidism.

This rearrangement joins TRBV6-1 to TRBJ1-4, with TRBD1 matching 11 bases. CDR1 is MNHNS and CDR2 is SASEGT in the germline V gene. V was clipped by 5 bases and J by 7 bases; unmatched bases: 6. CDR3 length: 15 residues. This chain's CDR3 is CASSNGQGALEKLFF. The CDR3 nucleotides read TGTGCCAGCAGTAATGGACAGGGGGCCCTTGAAAAACTGTTTTTT.

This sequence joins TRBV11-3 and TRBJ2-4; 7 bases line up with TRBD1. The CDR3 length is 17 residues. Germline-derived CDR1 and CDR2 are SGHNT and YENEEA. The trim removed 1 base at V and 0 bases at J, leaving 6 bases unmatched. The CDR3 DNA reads TGTGCCAGCAGCTTAGGAGGACAGGTCCTAGCCAAAAACATTCAGTACTTC. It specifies CASSLGGQVLAKNIQYF.

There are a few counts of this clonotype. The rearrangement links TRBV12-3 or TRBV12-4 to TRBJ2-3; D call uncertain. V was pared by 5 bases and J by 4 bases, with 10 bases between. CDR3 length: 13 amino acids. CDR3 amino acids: CASSNSSADTQYF. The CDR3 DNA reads TGTGCCAGCAGTAATTCCTCGGCAGATACGCAGTATTTT.

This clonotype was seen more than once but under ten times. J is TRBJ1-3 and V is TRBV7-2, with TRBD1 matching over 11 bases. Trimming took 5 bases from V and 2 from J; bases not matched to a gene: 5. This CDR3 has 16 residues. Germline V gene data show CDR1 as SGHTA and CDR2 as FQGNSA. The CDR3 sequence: CASSAGQGGTGNTIYF. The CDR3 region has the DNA TGTGCCAGCAGCGCGGGACAGGGGGGAACTGGAAACACCATATATTTT.

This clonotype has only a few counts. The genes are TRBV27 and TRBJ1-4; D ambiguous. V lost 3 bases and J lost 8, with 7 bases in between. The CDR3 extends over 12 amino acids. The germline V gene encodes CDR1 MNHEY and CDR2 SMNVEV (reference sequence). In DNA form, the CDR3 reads TGTGCCAGCAGTTTCCCGGGAGAAAAACTGTTTTTT. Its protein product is CASSFPGEKLFF.

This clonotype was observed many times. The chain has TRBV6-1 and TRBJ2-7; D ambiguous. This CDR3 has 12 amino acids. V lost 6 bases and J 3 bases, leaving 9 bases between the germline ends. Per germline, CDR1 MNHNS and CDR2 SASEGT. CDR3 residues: CASRQTDYEQYF. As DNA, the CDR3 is TGTGCCAGCAGGCAGACGGACTACGAGCAGTACTTC.

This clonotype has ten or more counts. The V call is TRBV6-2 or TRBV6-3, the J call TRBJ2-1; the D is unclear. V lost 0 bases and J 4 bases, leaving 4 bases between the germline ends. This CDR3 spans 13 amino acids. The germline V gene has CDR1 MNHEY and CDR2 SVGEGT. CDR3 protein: CASSYSKYNEQFF. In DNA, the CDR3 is TGTGCCAGCAGTTACTCGAAGTACAATGAGCAGTTCTTC.

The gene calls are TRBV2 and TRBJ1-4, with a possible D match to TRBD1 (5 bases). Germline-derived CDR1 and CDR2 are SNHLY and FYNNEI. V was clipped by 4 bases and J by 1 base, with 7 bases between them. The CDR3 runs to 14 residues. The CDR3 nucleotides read TGTGCCAGCAGTGTTGGGGGAACTAATGAAAAACTGTTTTTT. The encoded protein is CASSVGGTNEKLFF. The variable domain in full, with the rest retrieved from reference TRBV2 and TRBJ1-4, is EPEVTQTPSHQVTQMGQEVILRCVPISNHLYFYWYRQILGQKVEFLVSFYNNEISEKSEIFDDQFSVERPDGSNFTLKIRSTKLEDSAMYFCASSVGGTNEKLFFGSGTQLSVL.

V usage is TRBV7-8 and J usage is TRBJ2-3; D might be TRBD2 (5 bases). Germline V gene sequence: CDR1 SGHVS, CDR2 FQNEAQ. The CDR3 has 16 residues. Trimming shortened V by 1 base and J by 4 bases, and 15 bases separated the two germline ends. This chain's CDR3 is CASSLVPGRGADTQYF. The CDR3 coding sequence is TGTGCCAGCAGCTTAGTGCCGGGGAGAGGCGCAGATACGCAGTATTTT.

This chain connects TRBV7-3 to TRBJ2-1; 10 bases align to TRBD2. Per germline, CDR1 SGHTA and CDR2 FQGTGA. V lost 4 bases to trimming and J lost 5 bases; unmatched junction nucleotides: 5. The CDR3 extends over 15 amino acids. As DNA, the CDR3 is TGTGCCAGCAGCTATAGCGGGAGGACGAACAATGAGCAGTTCTTC. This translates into CASSYSGRTNNEQFF.

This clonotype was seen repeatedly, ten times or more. The CDR3 here is CASSPPLVTSYGDTQYF. In nucleotides, the CDR3 is TGTGCCAGCTCACCGCCTCTAGTGACCTCATATGGAGATACGCAGTATTTT. This chain uses TRBV18 with TRBJ2-3; D not resolved. This CDR3 contains 17 residues. V lost 3 bases and J lost 5, with 21 bases in between. Looked up from germline, CDR1 is KGHSH and CDR2 is LQKENI.

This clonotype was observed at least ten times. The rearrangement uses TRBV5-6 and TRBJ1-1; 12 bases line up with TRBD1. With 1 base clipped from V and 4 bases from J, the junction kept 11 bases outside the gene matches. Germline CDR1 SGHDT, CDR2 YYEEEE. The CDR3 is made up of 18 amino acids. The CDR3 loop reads CASSLRTGTGGMFTEAFF. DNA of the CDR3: TGTGCCAGCAGCTTGCGAACCGGGACAGGGGGCATGTTCACTGAAGCTTTCTTT. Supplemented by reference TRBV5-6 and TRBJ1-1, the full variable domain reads DAGVTQSPTHLIKTRGQQVTLRCSPKSGHDTVSWYQQALGQGPQFIFQYYEEEERQRGNFPDRFSGHQFPNYSSELNVNALLLGDSALYLCASSLRTGTGGMFTEAFFGQGTRLTVV.

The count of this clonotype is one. This chain's CDR3 is CASSLPGQPNYGYTF. As DNA, the CDR3 is TGCGCCAGCAGCTTACCGGGACAGCCCAACTATGGCTACACCTTC. This chain joins TRBV5-1 and TRBJ1-2, with 7 bases aligning to TRBD1. Losses at the gene ends were 2 bases for V and 2 bases for J; bases not matched to a gene: 6. The CDR3 contains 15 residues. The germline CDR1 and CDR2 sequences are SGHRS and YFSETQ.

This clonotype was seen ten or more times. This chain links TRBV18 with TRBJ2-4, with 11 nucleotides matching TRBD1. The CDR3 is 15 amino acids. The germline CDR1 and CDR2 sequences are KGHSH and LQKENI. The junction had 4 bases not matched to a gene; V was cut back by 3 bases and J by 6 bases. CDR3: CASSPGQGERNIQYF. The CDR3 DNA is TGTGCCAGCTCACCGGGACAGGGGGAACGAAACATTCAGTACTTC.

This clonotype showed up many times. DNA of the CDR3: TGTGCCAGCAGCCGGGACAGGGGGCTCTACGAGCAGTACTTC. As protein: CASSRDRGLYEQYF. The chain combines TRBV6-1 with TRBJ2-7, with TRBD1 matching 12 bases. Germline CDR1 and CDR2: MNHNS and SASEGT. V shed 6 bases and J 3 bases; nucleotides not matched to a gene: 3. The CDR3 loop spans 14 amino acids.

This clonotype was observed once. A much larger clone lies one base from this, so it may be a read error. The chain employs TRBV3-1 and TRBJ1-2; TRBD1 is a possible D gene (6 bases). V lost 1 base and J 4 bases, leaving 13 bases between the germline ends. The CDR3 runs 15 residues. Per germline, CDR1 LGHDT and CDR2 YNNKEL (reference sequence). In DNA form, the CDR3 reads TGTGCCAGCAGCCAAGTGGGGGGGCAGAGCTATGGCTACACCTTC. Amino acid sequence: CASSQVGGQSYGYTF.

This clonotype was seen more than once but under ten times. CDR3 amino acids: CASSLFFPGRGDTQYF. CDR3 nucleotide sequence: TGTGCCAGCAGTTTATTTTTTCCGGGCCGGGGGGATACGCAGTATTTT. The chain couples TRBV27 to TRBJ2-3; TRBD2 is a possible D gene (6 bases). The CDR3 runs to 16 residues. With 1 base removed from V and 6 bases from J, the gap between germline ends came to 17 bases. Germline V gene data show CDR1 as MNHEY and CDR2 as SMNVEV (reference sequence).

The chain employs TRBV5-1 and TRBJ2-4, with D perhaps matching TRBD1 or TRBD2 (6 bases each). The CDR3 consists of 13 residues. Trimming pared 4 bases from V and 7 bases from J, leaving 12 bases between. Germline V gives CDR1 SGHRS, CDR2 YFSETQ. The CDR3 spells CASSQEGGNIQYF. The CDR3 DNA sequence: TGCGCCAGCAGCCAAGAGGGGGGTAACATTCAGTACTTC.

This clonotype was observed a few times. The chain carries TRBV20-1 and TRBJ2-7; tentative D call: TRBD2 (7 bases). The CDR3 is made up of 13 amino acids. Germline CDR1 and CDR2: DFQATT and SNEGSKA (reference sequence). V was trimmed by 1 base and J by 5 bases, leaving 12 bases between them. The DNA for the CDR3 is TGCAGTGCTAGAGGGGGGGGCTTCGACGAGCAGTACTTC. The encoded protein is CSARGGGFDEQYF.

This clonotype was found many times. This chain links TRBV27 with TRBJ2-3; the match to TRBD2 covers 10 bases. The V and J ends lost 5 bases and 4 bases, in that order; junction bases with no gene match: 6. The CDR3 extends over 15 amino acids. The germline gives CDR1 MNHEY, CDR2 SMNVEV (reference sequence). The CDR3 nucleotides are TGTGCCAGCAGTGGCAGCGGGAGGGGGGCAGATACGCAGTATTTT. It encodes CASSGSGRGADTQYF.

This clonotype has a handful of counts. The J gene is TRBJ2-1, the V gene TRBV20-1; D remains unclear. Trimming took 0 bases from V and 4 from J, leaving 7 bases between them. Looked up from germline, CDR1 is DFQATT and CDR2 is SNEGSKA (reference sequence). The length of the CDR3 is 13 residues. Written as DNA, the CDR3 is TGCAGTGCTAGAGAATTTGGGTACAATGAGCAGTTCTTC. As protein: CSAREFGYNEQFF.

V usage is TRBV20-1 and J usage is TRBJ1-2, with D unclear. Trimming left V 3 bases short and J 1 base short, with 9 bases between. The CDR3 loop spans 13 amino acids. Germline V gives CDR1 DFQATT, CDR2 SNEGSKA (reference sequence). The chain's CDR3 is CSASPSINYGYTF. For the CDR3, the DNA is TGCAGTGCTAGTCCCTCTATTAACTATGGCTACACCTTC.

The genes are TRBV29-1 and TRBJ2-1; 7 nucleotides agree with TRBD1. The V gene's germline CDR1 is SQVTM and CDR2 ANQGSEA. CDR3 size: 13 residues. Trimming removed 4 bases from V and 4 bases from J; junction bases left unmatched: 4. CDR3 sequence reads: CSVGRDRYNEQFF. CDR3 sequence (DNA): TGCAGCGTTGGAAGGGACAGATACAATGAGCAGTTCTTC.

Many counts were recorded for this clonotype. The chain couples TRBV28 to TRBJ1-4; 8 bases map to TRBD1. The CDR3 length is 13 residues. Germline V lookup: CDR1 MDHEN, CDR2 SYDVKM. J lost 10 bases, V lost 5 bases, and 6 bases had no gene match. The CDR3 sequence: CASSRAQGGKLFF. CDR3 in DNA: TGTGCCAGCAGTCGAGCACAGGGGGGAAAACTGTTTTTT. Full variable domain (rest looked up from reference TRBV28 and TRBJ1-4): DVKVTQSSRYLVKRTGEKVFLECVQDMDHENMFWYRQDPGLGLRLIYFSYDVKMKEKGDIPEGYSVSREKKERFSLILESASTNQTSMYLCASSRAQGGKLFFGSGTQLSVL.

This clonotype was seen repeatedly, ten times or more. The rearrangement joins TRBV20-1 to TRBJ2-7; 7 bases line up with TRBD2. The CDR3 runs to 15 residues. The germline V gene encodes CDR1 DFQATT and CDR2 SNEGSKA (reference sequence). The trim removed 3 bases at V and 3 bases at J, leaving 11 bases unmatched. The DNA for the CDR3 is TGCAGTGCTAGCAAGCTAGCGGTACTCCTCTACGAGCAGTACTTC. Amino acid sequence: CSASKLAVLLYEQYF.

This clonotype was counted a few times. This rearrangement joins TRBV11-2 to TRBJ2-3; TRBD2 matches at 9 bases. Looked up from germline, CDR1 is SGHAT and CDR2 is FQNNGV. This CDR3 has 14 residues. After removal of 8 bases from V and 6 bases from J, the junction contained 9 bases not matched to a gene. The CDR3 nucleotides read TGTGCCAGCCAGACAGCGGGAGGCCCGGATACGCAGTATTTT. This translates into CASQTAGGPDTQYF.

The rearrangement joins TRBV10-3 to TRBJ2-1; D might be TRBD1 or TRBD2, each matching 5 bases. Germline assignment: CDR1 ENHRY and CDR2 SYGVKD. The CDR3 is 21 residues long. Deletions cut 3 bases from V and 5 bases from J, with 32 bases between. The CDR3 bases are TGTGCCATCAGTGACTCCCGAGGGGATCAAGACCTCGCCGGCCCGAACAATGAGCAGTTCTTC. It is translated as CAISDSRGDQDLAGPNNEQFF.